Listed below are T cell receptor beta chains from one sample, sequenced in a study of shared clonotypes between healthy human individuals. The method was immunoSEQ multiplex PCR; TCRdb's version includes in-frame clones alone and lacks a portion of them. The table lists 1,500,000 or so clones, around 98.5% of them singletons, with about 0.35% in the top ten. The specimen sequenced was naive CD4+ T cells sorted from blood. All receptors come from a man aged 30 to 39 in good health. CDR3s include the opening cysteine and the closing phenylalanine or tryptophan. A D gene is named only where the DNA matches it firmly. The size field is filled for only some rows; it gives once, few, many or a size class.

J,size,V,D,CDR3,DNA
TRBJ2-7,.,TRBV25-1,.,CASSEIVSYEQYF,TGTGCCAGCAGTGAAATAGTTAGCTACGAGCAGTACTTC
TRBJ2-1,.,TRBV18,TRBD2,CASSPIAGEDYNEQFF,TGTGCCAGCTCCCCCATAGCGGGAGAGGACTACAATGAGCAGTTCTTC
TRBJ2-3,.,TRBV5-4,.,CASSLRAQDTQYF,TGTGCCAGCAGCTTACGAGCTCAAGATACGCAGTATTTT
TRBJ2-7,.,TRBV19,.,CASSIGGSRHEQYF,TGTGCCAGTAGTATCGGAGGGAGTAGGCACGAGCAGTACTTC
TRBJ2-1,.,TRBV7-7,TRBD2,CASSLGTSAYNEQFF,TGTGCCAGCAGCTTAGGGACTAGCGCCTACAATGAGCAGTTCTTC
TRBJ2-1,.,TRBV18,TRBD2,CASSPLPAGSGNEQFF,TGTGCCAGCTCACCACTCCCAGCGGGGTCTGGTAATGAGCAGTTCTTC
TRBJ2-7,once,TRBV11-2,.,CASSLVLDRRDPRYEQYF,TGTGCCAGCAGCTTAGTTCTGGACAGACGAGACCCACGCTACGAGCAGTACTTC
TRBJ2-7,once,TRBV18,TRBD1,CASSPPGQLSYEQYF,TGTGCCAGCTCACCACCGGGACAGCTCTCCTACGAGCAGTACTTC
TRBJ1-1,.,TRBV20-1,TRBD1,CSAKDRAGAFF,TGCAGTGCCAAGGACAGGGCCGGGGCTTTCTTT
TRBJ2-1,.,TRBV11-2,TRBD2,CASIPRGGYNEQFF,TGTGCCAGCATCCCCCGGGGGGGATACAATGAGCAGTTCTTC
TRBJ1-2,.,TRBV28,.,CASSLSSGTYYGYTF,TGTGCCAGCAGTTTATCCTCTGGGACCTACTATGGCTACACCTTC
TRBJ2-2,.,TRBV5-1,TRBD2,CASSLVVSGSSGELFF,TGCGCCAGCAGCTTGGTGGTCAGCGGGAGTTCCGGGGAGCTGTTTTTT
TRBJ2-2,.,TRBV7-9,TRBD2,CASPALAGNTGELFF,TGTGCCAGCCCGGCGCTAGCGGGAAATACCGGGGAGCTGTTTTTT
TRBJ2-5,.,TRBV7-9,.,CASSGSEAAYQETQYF,TGTGCCAGCAGCGGATCGGAAGCGGCATACCAAGAGACCCAGTACTTC
TRBJ2-3,.,TRBV18,.,CASSQKLNTPPDTQYF,TGTGCCAGCTCACAAAAACTCAATACACCCCCAGATACGCAGTATTTT
TRBJ2-7,once,TRBV13,.,CASSPRDVPYEQYF,TGTGCCAGCAGCCCCAGGGATGTCCCCTACGAGCAGTACTTC
TRBJ1-5,.,TRBV19,.,CASSSDILNQPQHF,TGTGCCAGTAGCTCCGACATACTCAATCAGCCCCAGCATTTT
TRBJ1-2,.,TRBV7-9,.,CASSLAWEANYGYTF,TGTGCCAGCAGCTTAGCGTGGGAAGCTAACTATGGCTACACCTTC
TRBJ1-5,.,TRBV10-3,.,CAVRDNNQPQHF,TGTGCCGTCCGGGACAACAATCAGCCCCAGCATTTT
TRBJ2-7,.,TRBV28,TRBD1,CASSPGTGGITYEQYF,TGTGCCAGCAGTCCCGGGACAGGGGGTATCACCTACGAGCAGTACTTC
TRBJ2-1,.,TRBV5-1,.,CASSLRSTPNEQFF,TGCGCCAGCAGCTTAAGGAGTACTCCTAATGAGCAGTTCTTC
TRBJ1-1,.,TRBV10-2,.,CASTGTSNTEAFF,TGCGCCAGCACCGGGACATCGAACACTGAAGCTTTCTTT
TRBJ2-7,.,TRBV4-3,.,CASSHSPGTSLEQYF,TGCGCCAGCAGCCATTCTCCGGGGACATCCCTCGAGCAGTACTTC
TRBJ2-3,.,TRBV19,.,CASSMRIPRSSIGGTDTQYF,TGTGCCAGTAGTATGCGAATCCCCCGCAGTTCGATAGGAGGAACAGATACGCAGTATTTT
TRBJ2-2,.,TRBV5-1,.,CASSLEGGRTLFF,TGCGCCAGCAGCTTGGAAGGTGGGAGGACCCTGTTTTTT
TRBJ2-7,.,TRBV5-6,TRBD1,CASSFGLYRGRDEQYF,TGTGCCAGCAGCTTTGGCTTGTACAGGGGGCGTGACGAGCAGTACTTC
TRBJ1-5,once,TRBV7-2,.,CASSLDPGNQPQHF,TGTGCCAGCAGCTTAGATCCAGGGAACCAGCCCCAGCATTTT
TRBJ2-1,.,TRBV7-6,.,CASSLEGHITEQFF,TGTGCCAGCAGCTTAGAGGGCCATATTACTGAGCAGTTCTTC
TRBJ2-5,few,TRBV11-3,.,CASSLGETQYF,TGTGCCAGCAGCTTAGGGGAGACCCAGTACTTC
TRBJ2-3,.,TRBV9,TRBD2,CASSADPPGLVSDTQYF,TGTGCCAGCAGCGCCGATCCCCCGGGACTAGTGTCAGATACGCAGTATTTT
TRBJ2-7,.,TRBV9,TRBD2,CASGQLASPYEQYF,TGTGCCAGCGGACAACTAGCGTCCCCCTACGAGCAGTACTTC
TRBJ2-7,.,TRBV6-5,.,CASSSRTDTYEQYF,TGTGCCAGCAGTTCGAGGACAGATACCTACGAGCAGTACTTC
TRBJ1-5,.,TRBV28,TRBD1,CASSRRMTGISNQPQHF,TGTGCCAGCAGTAGAAGAATGACAGGGATTAGCAATCAGCCCCAGCATTTT
TRBJ2-7,.,TRBV19,TRBD1,CASSATGQGIYEQYF,TGTGCCAGTAGTGCCACGGGACAGGGTATCTACGAGCAGTACTTC
TRBJ2-3,.,TRBV30,TRBD2,CAWSESAGGRTDTQYF,TGTGCCTGGAGTGAGTCTGCGGGAGGACGCACAGATACGCAGTATTTT
TRBJ1-1,.,TRBV29-1,TRBD1,CSVGGQLNTEAFF,TGCAGCGTTGGGGGACAGCTGAACACTGAAGCTTTCTTT